This T cell receptor (beta chain) emerged from a study of glioma-infiltrating T cells after dendritic cell vaccination. Study results and caveats: The cohort had few patients with full blood and tumor sets.

The CDR3 length is 18 residues. Trimming removed 6 bases from V and 5 bases from J; junction bases left unmatched: 18. From germline, CDR1 is SNHLY and CDR2 FYNNEI. This clone came up a few times. The antigen remains unidentified. Noted time point: after dendritic cell vaccination, including at tumor progression/relapse. The PCR used 60 V beta and 13 J beta primers. The data were produced by immunoSEQ multiplex PCR, yet TCRdb's version contains in-frame clones alone and is incomplete. Here the sample spans under 130,000 clones, 90% being singletons. This clonotype was obtained from a human donor with glioblastoma. The chain couples TRBV2 to TRBJ1-1; 10 bases agree with TRBD1. The sample here was blood, taken after dendritic cell vaccination. The CDR3 is CASSSQPLTGTGVTEAFF. In DNA form, the CDR3 reads TGTGCCAGCAGCTCCCAACCATTGACCGGGACAGGGGTTACTGAAGCTTTCTTT.